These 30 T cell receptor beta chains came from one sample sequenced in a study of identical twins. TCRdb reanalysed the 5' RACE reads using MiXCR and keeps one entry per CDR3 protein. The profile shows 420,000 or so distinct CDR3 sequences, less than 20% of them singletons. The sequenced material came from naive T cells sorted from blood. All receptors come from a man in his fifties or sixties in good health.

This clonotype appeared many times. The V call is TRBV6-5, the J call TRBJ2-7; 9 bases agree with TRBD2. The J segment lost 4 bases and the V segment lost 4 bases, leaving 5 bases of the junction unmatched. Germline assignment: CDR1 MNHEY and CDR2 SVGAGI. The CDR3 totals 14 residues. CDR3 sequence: CASSLAGVMYEQYF. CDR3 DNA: TGTGCCAGCAGTTTAGCGGGAGTCATGTACGAGCAGTACTTC.

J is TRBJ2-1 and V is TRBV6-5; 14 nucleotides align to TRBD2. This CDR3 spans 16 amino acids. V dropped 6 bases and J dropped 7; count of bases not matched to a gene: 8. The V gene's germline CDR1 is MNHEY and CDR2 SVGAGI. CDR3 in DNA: TGTGCCAGCAGATACACCGGGACTAGCGGGAGTAATGAGCAGTTCTTC. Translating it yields CASRYTGTSGSNEQFF.

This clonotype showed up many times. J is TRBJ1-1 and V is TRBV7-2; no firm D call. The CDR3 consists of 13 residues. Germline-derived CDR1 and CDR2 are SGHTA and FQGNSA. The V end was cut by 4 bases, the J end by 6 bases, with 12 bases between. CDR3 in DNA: TGTGCCAGCAGCTATCGAGGGTTTTCTGAAGCTTTCTTT. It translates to CASSYRGFSEAFF.

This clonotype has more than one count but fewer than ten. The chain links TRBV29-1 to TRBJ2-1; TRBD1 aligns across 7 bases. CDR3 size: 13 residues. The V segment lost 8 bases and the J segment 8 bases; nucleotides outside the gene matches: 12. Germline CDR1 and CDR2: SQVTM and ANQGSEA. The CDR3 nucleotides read TGCAGCCCATCGAACGCGCAGGGGGATGAGCAGTTCTTC. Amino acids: CSPSNAQGDEQFF.

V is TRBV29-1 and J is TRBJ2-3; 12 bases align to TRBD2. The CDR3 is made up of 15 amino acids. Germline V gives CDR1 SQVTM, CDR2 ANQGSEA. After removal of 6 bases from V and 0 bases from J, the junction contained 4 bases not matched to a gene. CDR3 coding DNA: TGCAGCGTGGTTGGGACTAGCGGGAGCACAGATACGCAGTATTTT. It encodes CSVVGTSGSTDTQYF.

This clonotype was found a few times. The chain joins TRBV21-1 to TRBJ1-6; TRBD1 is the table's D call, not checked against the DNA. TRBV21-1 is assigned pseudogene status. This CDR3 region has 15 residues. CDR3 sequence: CASSKDPGGRPPLHF. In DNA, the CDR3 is TGTGCCAGCAGCAAAGATCCAGGGGGGAGGCCACCCCTCCACTTT.

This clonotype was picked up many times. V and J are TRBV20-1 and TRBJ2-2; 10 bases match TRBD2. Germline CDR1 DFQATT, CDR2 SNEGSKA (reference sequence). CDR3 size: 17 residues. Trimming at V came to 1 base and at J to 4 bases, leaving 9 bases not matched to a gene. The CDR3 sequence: CSARVPLAGAPTGELFF. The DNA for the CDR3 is TGCAGTGCTAGAGTGCCCCTAGCGGGGGCACCCACCGGGGAGCTGTTTTTT.

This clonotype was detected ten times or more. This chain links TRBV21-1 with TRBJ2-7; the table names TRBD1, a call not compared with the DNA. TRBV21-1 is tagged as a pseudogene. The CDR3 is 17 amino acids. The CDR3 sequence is CASSRYLTQESSYEQYF. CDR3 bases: TGTGCCAGCAGCAGATATCTGACCCAGGAATCCTCCTACGAGCAGTACTTC.

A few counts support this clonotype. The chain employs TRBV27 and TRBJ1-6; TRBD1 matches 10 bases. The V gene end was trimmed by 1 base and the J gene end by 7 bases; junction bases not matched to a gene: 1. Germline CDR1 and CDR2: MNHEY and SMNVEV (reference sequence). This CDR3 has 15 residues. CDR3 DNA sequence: TGTGCCAGCAGTTTATGGGACAGGGGCAATTCACCCCTCCACTTT. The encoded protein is CASSLWDRGNSPLHF.

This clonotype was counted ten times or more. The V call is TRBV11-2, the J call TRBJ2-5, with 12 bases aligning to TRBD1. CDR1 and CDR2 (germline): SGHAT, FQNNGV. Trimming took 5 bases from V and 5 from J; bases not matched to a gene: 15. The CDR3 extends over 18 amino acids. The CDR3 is CASSLGGTGGARRETQYF. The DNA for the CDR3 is TGTGCCAGCAGCCTAGGCGGGACAGGGGGCGCCAGGAGGGAGACCCAGTACTTC.

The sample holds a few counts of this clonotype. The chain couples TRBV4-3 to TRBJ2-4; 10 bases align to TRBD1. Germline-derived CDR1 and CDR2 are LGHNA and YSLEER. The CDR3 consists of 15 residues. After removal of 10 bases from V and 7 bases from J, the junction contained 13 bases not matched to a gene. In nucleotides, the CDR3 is TGCGCCATCCCTCCCGGGACAGGGGAGAGGAACATTCAGTACTTC. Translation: CAIPPGTGERNIQYF.

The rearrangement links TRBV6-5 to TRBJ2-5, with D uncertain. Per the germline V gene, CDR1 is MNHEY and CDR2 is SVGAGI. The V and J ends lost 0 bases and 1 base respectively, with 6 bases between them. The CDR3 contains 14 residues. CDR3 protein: CASSYSTFQETQYF. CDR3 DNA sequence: TGTGCCAGCAGTTACTCGACTTTCCAAGAGACCCAGTACTTC.

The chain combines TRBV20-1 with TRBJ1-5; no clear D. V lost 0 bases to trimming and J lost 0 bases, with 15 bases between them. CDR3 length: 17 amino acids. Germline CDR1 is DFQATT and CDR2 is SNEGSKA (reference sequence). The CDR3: CSARDQNRDYSNQPQHF. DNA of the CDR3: TGCAGTGCTAGAGATCAGAACCGGGATTATAGCAATCAGCCCCAGCATTTT.

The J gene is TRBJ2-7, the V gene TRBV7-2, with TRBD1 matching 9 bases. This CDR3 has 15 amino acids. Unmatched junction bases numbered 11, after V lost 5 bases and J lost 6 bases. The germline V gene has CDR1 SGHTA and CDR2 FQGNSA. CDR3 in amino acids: CASSQPGTGSVEQYF. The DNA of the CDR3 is TGTGCCAGCAGCCAACCCGGGACAGGGTCGGTCGAGCAGTACTTC.

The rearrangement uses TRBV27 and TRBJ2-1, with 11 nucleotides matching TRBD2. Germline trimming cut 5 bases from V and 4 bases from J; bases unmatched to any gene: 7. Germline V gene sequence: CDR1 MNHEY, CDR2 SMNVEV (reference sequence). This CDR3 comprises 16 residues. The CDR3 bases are TGTGCCAGCAGTCCAATCGGGACTAGCGGATACAATGAGCAGTTCTTC. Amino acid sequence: CASSPIGTSGYNEQFF.

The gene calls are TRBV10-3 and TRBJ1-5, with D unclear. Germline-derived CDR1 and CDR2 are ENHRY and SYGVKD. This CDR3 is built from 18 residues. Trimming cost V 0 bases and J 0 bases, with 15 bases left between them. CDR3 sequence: CAISESNIISGSNQPQHF. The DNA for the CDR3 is TGTGCCATCAGTGAGTCGAATATAATTTCGGGTAGCAATCAGCCCCAGCATTTT.

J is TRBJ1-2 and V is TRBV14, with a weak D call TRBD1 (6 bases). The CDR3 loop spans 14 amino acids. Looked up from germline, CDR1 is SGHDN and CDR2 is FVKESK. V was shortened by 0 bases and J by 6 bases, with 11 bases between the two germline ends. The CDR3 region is CASSQDRTGNGYTF. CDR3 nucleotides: TGTGCCAGCAGCCAAGATCGTACAGGGAATGGCTACACCTTC.

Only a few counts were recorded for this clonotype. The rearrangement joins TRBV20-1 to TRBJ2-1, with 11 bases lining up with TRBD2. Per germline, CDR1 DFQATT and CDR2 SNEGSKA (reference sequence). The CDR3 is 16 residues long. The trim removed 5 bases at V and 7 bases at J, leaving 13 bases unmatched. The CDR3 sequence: CSAEGGLADKGNEQFF. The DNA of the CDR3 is TGCAGTGCTGAGGGGGGACTAGCGGATAAAGGAAATGAGCAGTTCTTC.

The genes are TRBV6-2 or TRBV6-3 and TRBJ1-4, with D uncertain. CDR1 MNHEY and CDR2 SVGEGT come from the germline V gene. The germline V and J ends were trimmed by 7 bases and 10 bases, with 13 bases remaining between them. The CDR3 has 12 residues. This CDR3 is CASKSEDPKLFF. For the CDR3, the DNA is TGTGCCAGCAAGTCGGAAGATCCAAAACTGTTTTTT.

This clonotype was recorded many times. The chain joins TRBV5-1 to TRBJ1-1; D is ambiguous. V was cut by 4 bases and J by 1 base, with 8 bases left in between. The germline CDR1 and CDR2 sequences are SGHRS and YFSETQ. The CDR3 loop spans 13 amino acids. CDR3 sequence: CASSVDGNTEAFF. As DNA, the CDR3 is TGCGCCAGCAGCGTGGACGGGAACACTGAAGCTTTCTTT.

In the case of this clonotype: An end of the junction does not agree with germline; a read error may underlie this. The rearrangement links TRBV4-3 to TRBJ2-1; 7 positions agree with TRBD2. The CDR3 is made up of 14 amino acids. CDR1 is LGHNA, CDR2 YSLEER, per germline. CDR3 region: CASSPRVYFGLDIF. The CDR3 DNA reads TGCGCCAGCAGCCCAAGAGTCTATTTCGGACTAGATATTTTC.

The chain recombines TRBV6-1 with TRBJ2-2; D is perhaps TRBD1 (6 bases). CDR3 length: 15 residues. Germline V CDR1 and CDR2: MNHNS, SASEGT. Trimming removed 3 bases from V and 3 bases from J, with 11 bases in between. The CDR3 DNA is TGTGCCAGCAGTGAGCAGGGGTTACACACCGGGGAGCTGTTTTTT. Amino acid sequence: CASSEQGLHTGELFF.

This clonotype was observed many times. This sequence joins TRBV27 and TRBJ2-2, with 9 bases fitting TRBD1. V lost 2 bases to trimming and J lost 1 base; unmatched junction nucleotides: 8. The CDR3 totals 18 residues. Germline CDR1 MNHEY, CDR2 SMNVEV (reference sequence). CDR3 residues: CASSLRPDRGGNTGELFF. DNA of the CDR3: TGTGCCAGCAGTTTAAGACCCGACAGGGGGGGGAACACCGGGGAGCTGTTTTTT.

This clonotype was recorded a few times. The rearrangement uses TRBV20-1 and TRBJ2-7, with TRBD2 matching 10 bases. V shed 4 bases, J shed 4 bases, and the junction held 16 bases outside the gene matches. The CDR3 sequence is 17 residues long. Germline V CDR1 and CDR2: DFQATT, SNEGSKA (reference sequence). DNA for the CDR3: TGCAGTGCTACATCAGCGGGAGGGCCGCAGGGATTGTACGAGCAGTACTTC. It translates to CSATSAGGPQGLYEQYF.

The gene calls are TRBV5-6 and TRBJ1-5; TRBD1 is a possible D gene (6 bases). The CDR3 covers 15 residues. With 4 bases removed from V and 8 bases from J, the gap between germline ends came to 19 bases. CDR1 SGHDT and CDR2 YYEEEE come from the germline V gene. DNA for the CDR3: TGTGCCAGCAGCCTCCAATTTGGAGAGGGGGAGCCCCAGCATTTT. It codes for CASSLQFGEGEPQHF.

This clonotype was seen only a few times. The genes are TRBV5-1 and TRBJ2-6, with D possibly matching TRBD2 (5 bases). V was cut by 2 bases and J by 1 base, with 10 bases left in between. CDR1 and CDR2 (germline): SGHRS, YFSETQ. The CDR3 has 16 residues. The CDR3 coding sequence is TGCGCCAGCAGCTTAGTGGGAGTGTCTGGGGCCAACGTCCTGACTTTC. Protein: CASSLVGVSGANVLTF.

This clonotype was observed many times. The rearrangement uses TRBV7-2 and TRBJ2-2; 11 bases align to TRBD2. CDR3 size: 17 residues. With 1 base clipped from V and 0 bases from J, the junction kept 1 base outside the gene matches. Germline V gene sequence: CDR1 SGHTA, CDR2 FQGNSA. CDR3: CASSLVLAGANTGELFF. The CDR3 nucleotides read TGTGCCAGCAGCTTAGTACTAGCGGGAGCGAACACCGGGGAGCTGTTTTTT.

CDR3 DNA: TGCAGTGCGCAGCGGGGGCAATACAATGAGCAGTTCTTC. It yields the protein CSAQRGQYNEQFF. The chain has TRBV20-1 and TRBJ2-1, with 8 bases identical to TRBD2. The CDR3 runs 13 residues. The ends lost 6 bases at V and 4 bases at J; junction bases unmatched: 5. CDR1 is DFQATT, CDR2 SNEGSKA, per germline (reference sequence).

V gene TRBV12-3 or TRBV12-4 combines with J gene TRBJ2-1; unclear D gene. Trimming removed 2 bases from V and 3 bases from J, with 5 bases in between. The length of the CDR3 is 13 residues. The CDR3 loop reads CASSLTRYNEQFF. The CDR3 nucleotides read TGTGCCAGCAGTTTAACACGCTACAATGAGCAGTTCTTC.

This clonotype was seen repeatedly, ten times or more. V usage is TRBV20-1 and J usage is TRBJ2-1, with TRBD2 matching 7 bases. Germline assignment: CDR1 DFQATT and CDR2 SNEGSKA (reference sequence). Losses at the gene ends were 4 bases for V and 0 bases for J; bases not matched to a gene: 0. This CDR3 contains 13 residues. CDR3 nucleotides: TGCAGTGCTACTAGCGGCTCCTACAATGAGCAGTTCTTC. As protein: CSATSGSYNEQFF.